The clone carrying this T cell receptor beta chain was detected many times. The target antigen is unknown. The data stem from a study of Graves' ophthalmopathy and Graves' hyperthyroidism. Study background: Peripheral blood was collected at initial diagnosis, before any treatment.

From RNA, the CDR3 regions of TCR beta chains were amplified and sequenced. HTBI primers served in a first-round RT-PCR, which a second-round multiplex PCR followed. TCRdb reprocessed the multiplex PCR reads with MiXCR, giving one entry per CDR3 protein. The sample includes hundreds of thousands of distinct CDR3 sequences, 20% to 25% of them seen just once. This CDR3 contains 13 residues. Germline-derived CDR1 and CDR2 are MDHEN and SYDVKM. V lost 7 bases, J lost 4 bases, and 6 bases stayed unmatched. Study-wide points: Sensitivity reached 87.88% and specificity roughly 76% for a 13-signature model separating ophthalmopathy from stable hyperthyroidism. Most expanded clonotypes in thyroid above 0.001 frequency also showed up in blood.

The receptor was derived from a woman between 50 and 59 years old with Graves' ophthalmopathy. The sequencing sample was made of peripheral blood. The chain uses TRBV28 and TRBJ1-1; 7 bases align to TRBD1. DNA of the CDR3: TGTGCCAGCAAAGGGCCAGGGGGCACTGAAGCTTTCTTT. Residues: CASKGPGGTEAFF.